Each of the 32 T cell receptor beta chains below was sequenced from the same sample in a study of cytotoxic CD8 clonotypes in ibrutinib-treated CLL. Measured with immunoSEQ multiplex PCR; TCRdb has only the in-frame clones, and not every one. The table shows a few hundred thousand clones, with 70% occurring only once. The sample consisted of PBMCs, taken after 24 months of ibrutinib treatment. The source is a human donor with chronic lymphocytic leukemia.

The sample holds a few counts of this clone. V usage is TRBV2 and J usage is TRBJ2-1, with D uncertain. Looked up from germline, CDR1 is SNHLY and CDR2 is FYNNEI. The CDR3 contains 11 residues. The V end lost 4 bases, the J end lost 14 bases, and 12 bases lay between the germline ends. CDR3: CASSVWLEEFF. The CDR3 DNA reads TGTGCCAGCAGTGTATGGCTAGAGGAGTTCTTC.

In its sample, this clone was seen once. The V call is TRBV10-3, the J call TRBJ2-5; TRBD1 agrees at 9 bases. Germline CDR1 and CDR2: ENHRY and SYGVKD. The CDR3 extends over 16 amino acids. V shed 3 bases and J 5 bases; nucleotides not matched to a gene: 10. CDR3 in amino acids: CAISDNTRDRAETQYF. The CDR3, as DNA: TGTGCCATCAGTGATAACACCCGGGACAGGGCTGAGACCCAGTACTTC.

This clone has only a few counts. The chain recombines TRBV11-3 with TRBJ2-7; TRBD1 is a possible D gene (6 bases). The germline gives CDR1 SGHNT, CDR2 YENEEA. V was pared by 5 bases and J by 3 bases, with 14 bases between. This CDR3 has 14 residues. CDR3 sequence: CASSLSGTNYEQYF. The CDR3 bases are TGTGCCAGCAGCCTCTCCGGGACAAACTACGAGCAGTACTTC.

CDR3 sequence (DNA): TGTGCCAGCTCACCAATGAGGCGGGAGACCCAGTACTTC. Amino acid sequence: CASSPMRRETQYF. The rearrangement uses TRBV18 and TRBJ2-5; no clear D gene. The CDR3 consists of 13 residues. With 2 bases removed from V and 5 bases from J, the gap between germline ends came to 9 bases. The germline CDR1 and CDR2 sequences are KGHSH and LQKENI.

The J gene is TRBJ2-7, the V gene TRBV6-1; 7 bases match TRBD2. After removal of 1 base from V and 2 bases from J, the junction contained 5 bases not matched to a gene. This CDR3 spans 15 amino acids. Germline V gives CDR1 MNHNS, CDR2 SASEGT. The CDR3 is CASSEGWGTTYEQYF. For the CDR3, the DNA is TGTGCCAGCAGTGAAGGTTGGGGGACTACCTACGAGCAGTACTTC.

The chain uses TRBV28 and TRBJ1-2; the D is unclear. The V end was cut by 4 bases, the J end by 6 bases, with 15 bases between. This CDR3 has 14 amino acids. Germline assignment: CDR1 MDHEN and CDR2 SYDVKM. DNA of the CDR3: TGTGCCAGCAGTTCTCGGGGAGGTATCAATGGCTACACCTTC. Translated: CASSSRGGINGYTF.

The sample holds a few counts of this clone. The chain uses TRBV27 and TRBJ2-1; TRBD2 agrees at 8 bases. Germline CDR1 reads MNHEY; CDR2 reads SMNVEV (reference sequence). The CDR3 runs to 15 residues. J lost 8 bases, V lost 3 bases, and 9 bases had no gene match. The CDR3 loop is CASSFGSGSNDEQFF. The DNA for the CDR3 is TGTGCCAGCAGTTTTGGGAGCGGGAGTAATGATGAGCAGTTCTTC.

The V gene is TRBV29-1, the J gene TRBJ2-5; TRBD2 aligns across 9 bases. Germline CDR1 reads SQVTM; CDR2 reads ANQGSEA. J lost 6 bases, V lost 5 bases, and 7 bases had no gene match. The CDR3 extends over 13 amino acids. The CDR3 protein is CSVSRLAGKTQYF. The CDR3, as DNA: TGCAGCGTTTCTCGGCTAGCGGGGAAGACCCAGTACTTC. The whole variable domain, filled in from reference TRBV29-1 and TRBJ2-5, reads SAVISQKPSRDICQRGTSLTIQCQVDSQVTMMFWYRQQPGQSLTLIATANQGSEATYESGFVIDKFPISRPNLTFSTLTVSNMSPEDSSIYLCSVSRLAGKTQYFGPGTRLLVL.

This clone occurred a few times. The chain is built from TRBV6-5 and TRBJ2-1; 7 positions agree with TRBD2. The CDR3 consists of 13 residues. With 5 bases clipped from V and 5 bases from J, the junction kept 3 bases outside the gene matches. CDR1 is MNHEY, CDR2 SVGAGI, per germline. CDR3 sequence (DNA): TGTGCCAGCAGTGGGAGCGGGAACAATGAGCAGTTCTTC. It specifies CASSGSGNNEQFF.

This clone was seen only a few times. J is TRBJ2-7 and V is TRBV2; the D gene is possibly TRBD1 (6 bases). CDR1 and CDR2 from the germline V gene are SNHLY and FYNNEI. The CDR3 sequence is 16 residues long. The V end was cut by 2 bases, the J end by 5 bases, with 19 bases between. The CDR3 here is CASSEFGAQGIDEQYF. The CDR3 DNA reads TGTGCCAGCAGTGAATTCGGGGCTCAGGGGATCGACGAGCAGTACTTC.

V usage is TRBV6-5 and J usage is TRBJ2-3; TRBD2 agrees at 8 bases. The CDR3 runs to 15 residues. The V gene end was trimmed by 2 bases and the J gene end by 0 bases; junction bases not matched to a gene: 1. Per germline, CDR1 MNHEY and CDR2 SVGAGI. The CDR3 DNA follows: TGTGCCAGCAGTTACCAGCGGGGGAGCACAGATACGCAGTATTTT. This codes for CASSYQRGSTDTQYF.

This clone was found a few times. This chain uses TRBV4-2 with TRBJ1-2; D is perhaps TRBD1 (5 bases). Deletions cut 2 bases from V and 6 bases from J, with 16 bases between. Germline CDR1 is LGHNA and CDR2 is YNFKEQ. CDR3 size: 15 residues. CDR3: CASSQQDRALDGYTF. CDR3 nucleotide sequence: TGTGCCAGCAGCCAACAAGACAGAGCCCTAGATGGCTACACCTTC.

This clone was picked up one time. This rearrangement joins TRBV6-1 to TRBJ1-6; a weak D match, TRBD1 (6 bases). Looked up from germline, CDR1 is MNHNS and CDR2 is SASEGT. This CDR3 is built from 16 residues. The V and J ends lost 2 bases and 8 bases respectively, with 16 bases between them. CDR3 sequence (DNA): TGTGCCAGCAGTGAACCCCCCGGGACATTACATTCACCCCTCCACTTT. It specifies CASSEPPGTLHSPLHF.

The genes are TRBV10-1 and TRBJ2-7; 8 bases agree with TRBD1. Germline V lookup: CDR1 WNHNN, CDR2 SYGVQD (reference sequence). J gave up 6 bases and V 5 bases, and 6 bases lay outside the gene matches. This CDR3 spans 13 amino acids. The CDR3 sequence is CASSSGQGGEQYF. CDR3 nucleotides: TGCGCCAGCAGTTCAGGACAGGGTGGCGAGCAGTACTTC.

V usage is TRBV5-1 and J usage is TRBJ2-2, with 7 positions matching TRBD2. With V trimmed by 2 bases and J by 4 bases, 8 bases remained unmatched. In germline, CDR1 is SGHRS, CDR2 YFSETQ. CDR3 length equals 16 residues. CDR3 sequence: CASSFRAGGSTGELFF. CDR3 DNA: TGCGCCAGCAGCTTTAGGGCCGGGGGGAGCACCGGGGAGCTGTTTTTT.

This clone was detected only once. The genes are TRBV28 and TRBJ1-1; the match to TRBD1 covers 11 bases. The trim removed 8 bases at V and 6 bases at J, leaving 11 bases unmatched. The CDR3 runs to 15 residues. The germline CDR1 and CDR2 sequences are MDHEN and SYDVKM. The CDR3 reads CASGGQGAVIAEAFF. The CDR3 DNA follows: TGTGCCAGCGGAGGACAGGGGGCGGTTATCGCTGAAGCTTTCTTT.

This rearrangement joins TRBV15 to TRBJ2-7, with D possibly being TRBD1 (6 bases). V gave up 8 bases and J gave up 5 bases, with 22 bases separating them. The germline gives CDR1 LNHNV, CDR2 YYDKDF (reference sequence). The CDR3 has 15 amino acids. CDR3 nucleotides: TGTGCCACCGCCAGGGGAGCAGGGGACCTACACGAGCAGTACTTC. Translated: CATARGAGDLHEQYF.

The rearrangement joins TRBV9 to TRBJ2-7; TRBD1 is a possible D gene (6 bases). Trimming left V 7 bases short and J 3 bases short, with 17 bases between. Looked up from germline, CDR1 is SGDLS and CDR2 is YYNGEE. There are 14 residues in the CDR3. CDR3 residues: CASSTGPLLYEQYF. In nucleotides, the CDR3 is TGTGCCAGCTCGACAGGACCCCTACTCTACGAGCAGTACTTC.

The chain joins TRBV30 to TRBJ1-3; D is uncertain. This CDR3 region has 10 residues. CDR1 GTSNPN and CDR2 SVGIG come from the germline V gene (reference sequence). V was pared by 0 bases and J by 6 bases, with 0 bases between. In nucleotides, the CDR3 is TGTGCCTGGAGTGTAAACACCATATATTTT. Its protein product is CAWSVNTIYF.

The chain recombines TRBV27 with TRBJ2-7; D not certain. Germline loops: CDR1 MNHEY, CDR2 SMNVEV (reference sequence). The CDR3 has 15 residues. V lost 6 bases, J lost 2 bases, and 17 bases lay in between. CDR3 sequence reads: CASRMDGTVPYEQYF. CDR3 in DNA: TGTGCCAGCAGAATGGATGGCACGGTACCCTACGAGCAGTACTTC.

The chain carries TRBV30 and TRBJ2-7, with D perhaps matching TRBD1 (5 bases). The V end lost 2 bases, the J end lost 3 bases, and 17 bases lay between the germline ends. CDR1 GTSNPN and CDR2 SVGIG come from the germline V gene (reference sequence). The CDR3 has 15 residues. The CDR3 sequence is CAWSWRGQPFYEQYF. CDR3 bases: TGTGCCTGGAGTTGGAGAGGACAACCTTTCTACGAGCAGTACTTC. The full variable domain, with the rest looked up from reference TRBV30 and TRBJ2-7, is SQTIHQWPATLVQPVGSPLSLECTVEGTSNPNLYWYRQAAGRGLQLLFYSVGIGQISSEVPQNLSASRPQDRQFILSSKKLLLSDSGFYLCAWSWRGQPFYEQYFGPGTRLTVT.

This clone was picked up a small number of times. The chain has TRBV18 and TRBJ2-3; D not certain. The CDR3 contains 11 residues. Trimming removed 3 bases from V and 5 bases from J, with 3 bases in between. CDR1 and CDR2 (germline): KGHSH, LQKENI. The CDR3 is CASSPQDTQYF. DNA for the CDR3: TGTGCCAGCTCACCGCAAGATACGCAGTATTTT.

This chain links TRBV11-2 with TRBJ2-4; D not resolved. V shed 0 bases and J shed 6 bases, with 12 bases lying between them. Germline CDR1 reads SGHAT; CDR2 reads FQNNGV. This CDR3 is built from 15 residues. CDR3 DNA: TGTGCCAGCAGCTTAGATAATCCCGGCCTAAACATTCAGTACTTC. Translated, it gives CASSLDNPGLNIQYF.

V gene TRBV19 combines with J gene TRBJ1-2, with no clear D. This CDR3 region has 14 residues. Trimming took off 3 bases at V and 2 bases at J, with 10 bases between the two ends. Germline-derived CDR1 and CDR2 are LNHDA and SQIVND (reference sequence). DNA for the CDR3: TGTGCCAGTAGTATGCCAGCTTCAAACTATGGCTACACCTTC. Its protein is CASSMPASNYGYTF.

The chain links TRBV11-2 to TRBJ1-4; D not certain. CDR3 length: 14 amino acids. Germline CDR1 reads SGHAT; CDR2 reads FQNNGV. The V end lost 6 bases, the J end lost 7 bases, and 15 bases lay between the germline ends. The DNA of the CDR3 is TGTGCCAGCAGTACCGGACTCTCGGGTGAAAAACTGTTTTTT. This gives the protein CASSTGLSGEKLFF. The entire variable domain, with the rest obtained from reference TRBV11-2 and TRBJ1-4, is as follows: EAGVAQSPRYKIIEKRQSVAFWCNPISGHATLYWYQQILGQGPKLLIQFQNNGVVDDSQLPKDRFSAERLKGVDSTLKIQPAKLEDSAVYLCASSTGLSGEKLFFGSGTQLSVL.

The genes are TRBV4-2 and TRBJ1-2; 8 positions agree with TRBD1. V shed 6 bases and J 8 bases; nucleotides not matched to a gene: 11. Germline V CDR1 and CDR2: LGHNA, YNFKEQ. There are 14 residues in the CDR3. The CDR3 sequence is CASRSDRGGYGYTF. CDR3 nucleotide sequence: TGTGCCAGCAGATCCGACAGGGGAGGGTACGGCTACACCTTC.

Only a few counts were recorded for this clone. The genes are TRBV4-3 and TRBJ2-1; unclear D gene. The CDR3 sequence is 15 residues long. The V gene's germline CDR1 is LGHNA and CDR2 YSLEER. The V and J ends lost 0 bases and 4 bases respectively, with 10 bases between them. The CDR3 nucleotides are TGCGCCAGCAGCCAAGATTTCCCGGCGTACAATGAGCAGTTCTTC. Protein sequence: CASSQDFPAYNEQFF.

This sequence joins TRBV30 and TRBJ1-5; D gene uncertain. This CDR3 comprises 14 residues. Trimming removed 2 bases at V and 8 bases at J, with 16 bases between. Germline V gives CDR1 GTSNPN, CDR2 SVGIG (reference sequence). The CDR3 spells CAWSMAGRDEPQHF. The DNA for the CDR3 is TGTGCCTGGAGTATGGCCGGGCGGGATGAGCCCCAGCATTTT.

The chain uses TRBV30 and TRBJ1-3; D is undetermined. V was shortened by 0 bases and J by 3 bases, with 6 bases between the two germline ends. The germline V gene has CDR1 GTSNPN and CDR2 SVGIG (reference sequence). The CDR3 contains 13 residues. The CDR3 loop reads CAWSVLHGNTIYF. CDR3 coding DNA: TGTGCCTGGAGTGTCTTGCATGGAAACACCATATATTTT.

This clone was picked up one time. This chain links TRBV2 with TRBJ1-4; possibly TRBD1 for D (6 bases). Germline-derived CDR1 and CDR2 are SNHLY and FYNNEI. Trimming took 3 bases from V and 8 from J, leaving 10 bases between them. The CDR3 runs 13 residues. In DNA form, the CDR3 reads TGTGCCAGCAGTGATGGACAGCGGGAAAAACTGTTTTTT. It encodes CASSDGQREKLFF.

The sample holds one count of this clone. The chain combines TRBV28 with TRBJ1-2, with 8 bases lining up with TRBD1. This CDR3 has 15 residues. The V gene end was trimmed by 4 bases and the J gene end by 6 bases; junction bases not matched to a gene: 10. CDR1 MDHEN and CDR2 SYDVKM come from the germline V gene. The CDR3 DNA reads as TGTGCCAGCAGTTCAGGGGGCCGGTTAAAAGATGGCTACACCTTC. This translates into CASSSGGRLKDGYTF.

This chain connects TRBV18 to TRBJ1-4; D remains ambiguous. This CDR3 region has 14 residues. In germline, CDR1 is KGHSH, CDR2 LQKENI. Between the trimmed V and J ends, which lost 5 bases and 5 bases, there was a span of 12 bases. The DNA for the CDR3 is TGTGCCAGCTCAGTGACCTTCGTAAATGAAAAACTGTTTTTT. As protein: CASSVTFVNEKLFF.